A single sample is the source of the 25 T cell receptor beta chains below, sequenced in a study of blood T cell repertoires in COVID-19. The method was immunoSEQ multiplex PCR; TCRdb's version includes in-frame clones alone and lacks a portion of them. The sample lists about 380,000 clones, about 90% occurring once. The material sequenced was PBMCs or T cells enriched from blood (not recorded which). The receptors originated from a man aged 30-40 years who had recovered from COVID-19.

The V gene is TRBV7-6, the J gene TRBJ1-1; tentatively, D is TRBD1 (6 bases). CDR1 and CDR2 from the germline V gene are SGHVS and FNYEAQ. CDR3 length: 17 residues. V lost 0 bases to trimming and J lost 1 base, with 15 bases between them. DNA of the CDR3: TGTGCCAGCAGCTTAGCGCCGAGCATGGGACAGAACACTGAAGCTTTCTTT. It yields the protein CASSLAPSMGQNTEAFF.

The chain combines TRBV19 with TRBJ2-7; 9 nucleotides line up with TRBD1. The CDR3 is 14 residues long. The ends lost 10 bases at V and 5 bases at J; junction bases unmatched: 12. CDR1 is LNHDA, CDR2 SQIVND, per germline (reference sequence). In DNA form, the CDR3 reads TGTGCCACCGAGGACGGGACAGGGAGACACGAGCAGTACTTC. The encoded protein is CATEDGTGRHEQYF.

Points on this clone: Other DNA sequences in this sample translate to the same CDR3. The rearrangement uses TRBV12-3 or TRBV12-4 and TRBJ2-5; 8 bases align to TRBD1. There are 13 residues in the CDR3. Trimming took 2 bases from V and 4 from J; bases not matched to a gene: 0. The CDR3 reads CASSLTGGETQYF. DNA of the CDR3: TGTGCCAGCAGTTTAACAGGGGGAGAGACCCAGTACTTC.

The genes are TRBV15 and TRBJ2-7, with D perhaps TRBD1 (6 bases). The CDR3 is 13 residues long. Germline V gives CDR1 LNHNV, CDR2 YYDKDF (reference sequence). Deletions cut 4 bases from V and 3 bases from J, with 10 bases between. CDR3 bases: TGTGCCACCAGCACCCCACAGGGCTACGAGCAGTACTTC. Protein sequence: CATSTPQGYEQYF.

This clone has only one observation. This sequence joins TRBV6-2 or TRBV6-3 and TRBJ1-1; 9 bases line up with TRBD1. The CDR3 length is 14 residues. The germline V gene encodes CDR1 MNHEY and CDR2 SVGEGT. J gave up 10 bases and V 0 bases, and 6 bases lay outside the gene matches. The CDR3 DNA reads as TGTGCCAGCAGTTACTCGAGTCTGGGACAGGGAGCTTTCTTT. It encodes CASSYSSLGQGAFF.

The chain joins TRBV9 to TRBJ1-5; D gene uncertain. CDR1 is SGDLS, CDR2 YYNGEE, per germline. The CDR3 has 13 residues. V lost 10 bases to trimming and J lost 5 bases, with 16 bases between them. CDR3 coding DNA: TGTGCCCCCCCCCGCACACAATATCAGCCCCAGCATTTT. It encodes CAPPRTQYQPQHF.

CDR3 sequence reads: CASSQNRGQPQHF. Written as DNA, the CDR3 is TGTGCCAGCAGCCAGAACAGGGGCCAGCCCCAGCATTTT. This chain uses TRBV7-9 with TRBJ1-5, with 7 bases matching TRBD1. J lost 7 bases, V lost 5 bases, and 5 bases had no gene match. This CDR3 region has 13 residues. The V gene's germline CDR1 is SEHNR and CDR2 FQNEAQ (reference sequence).

V is TRBV11-2 and J is TRBJ1-1, with D perhaps matching TRBD1 (5 bases). The CDR3 covers 14 residues. The germline V and J ends were trimmed by 4 bases and 3 bases, with 12 bases remaining between them. The germline V gene encodes CDR1 SGHAT and CDR2 FQNNGV. The CDR3 region is CASSSRRGDTEAFF. CDR3 sequence (DNA): TGTGCCAGCAGCTCCAGGCGGGGCGACACTGAAGCTTTCTTT. Full variable domain (rest looked up from reference TRBV11-2 and TRBJ1-1): EAGVAQSPRYKIIEKRQSVAFWCNPISGHATLYWYQQILGQGPKLLIQFQNNGVVDDSQLPKDRFSAERLKGVDSTLKIQPAKLEDSAVYLCASSSRRGDTEAFFGQGTRLTVV.

The gene calls are TRBV5-6 and TRBJ2-5, with 9 bases that match TRBD1. There are 14 residues in the CDR3. V shed 5 bases, J shed 5 bases, and the junction held 7 bases outside the gene matches. The V gene's germline CDR1 is SGHDT and CDR2 YYEEEE. CDR3 amino acids: CASRPTGGGETQYF. The CDR3 DNA sequence: TGTGCCAGCAGACCTACAGGGGGCGGGGAGACCCAGTACTTC.

V is TRBV10-2 and J is TRBJ1-5; no clear D gene. The V gene lost 6 bases and the J gene lost 6 bases, with 12 bases spanning the gap. Germline-derived CDR1 and CDR2 are WSHSY and SAAADI. The CDR3 spans 13 residues. Written as DNA, the CDR3 is TGCGCCAGCAGGCGGGGATCGGGTCAGCCCCAGCATTTT. It translates to CASRRGSGQPQHF.

The chain combines TRBV7-2 with TRBJ2-5, with 9 positions matching TRBD1. The CDR3 has 16 residues. The junction had 12 bases not matched to a gene; V was cut back by 5 bases and J by 5 bases. Germline V gives CDR1 SGHTA, CDR2 FQGNSA. DNA of the CDR3: TGTGCCAGCAGCCGGGGACAGGGCGGGATAAGTGAGACCCAGTACTTC. Its translation is CASSRGQGGISETQYF.

The chain couples TRBV12-3 or TRBV12-4 to TRBJ1-2; the match to TRBD1 covers 8 bases. The CDR3 runs to 12 residues. V shed 6 bases and J 8 bases; nucleotides not matched to a gene: 5. The CDR3 DNA reads as TGTGCCAGCAGACCCGACAGGGGCGGCTACACCTTC. Translation: CASRPDRGGYTF.

J is TRBJ1-1 and V is TRBV19; possibly TRBD1 for D (6 bases). Per the germline V gene, CDR1 is LNHDA and CDR2 is SQIVND (reference sequence). The CDR3 totals 15 residues. V dropped 0 bases and J dropped 7 bases, with 15 bases sitting between them. The CDR3 DNA is TGTGCCAGTAGTATAGAAGGATTAGTAGGGGGTGAAGCTTTCTTT. As protein: CASSIEGLVGGEAFF.

The genes are TRBV10-1 and TRBJ2-1, with 7 nucleotides matching TRBD1. Per the germline V gene, CDR1 is WNHNN and CDR2 is SYGVQD (reference sequence). The CDR3 runs to 12 residues. Losses at the gene ends were 6 bases for V and 8 bases for J; bases not matched to a gene: 4. CDR3 DNA: TGCGCCAGCAGCAACAGGGGCCATGAGCAGTTCTTC. Translation: CASSNRGHEQFF.

The V call is TRBV12-5, the J call TRBJ2-5; D is perhaps TRBD2 (5 bases). The CDR3 loop spans 14 amino acids. V was clipped by 2 bases and J by 4 bases, with 11 bases between them. Germline V gene sequence: CDR1 LGHNT, CDR2 FRNRAP. CDR3 sequence reads: CASGLTGLRETQYF. Here the CDR3 DNA reads TGTGCTAGTGGTTTGACGGGATTGAGAGAGACCCAGTACTTC. Looking up the rest from reference TRBV12-5 and TRBJ2-5 gives the full variable domain: DARVTQTPRHKVTEMGQEVTMRCQPILGHNTVFWYRQTMMQGLELLAYFRNRAPLDDSGMPKDRFSAEMPDATLATLKIQPSEPRDSAVYFCASGLTGLRETQYFGPGTRLLVL.

This chain's CDR3 is CAWSRGGETQYF. In DNA form, the CDR3 reads TGTGCCTGGAGTAGGGGGGGGGAGACCCAGTACTTC. The V gene is TRBV30, the J gene TRBJ2-5; D is perhaps TRBD2 (7 bases). Trimming removed 2 bases from V and 5 bases from J, with 9 bases in between. From germline, CDR1 is GTSNPN and CDR2 SVGIG (reference sequence). The CDR3 length is 12 residues.

The chain has TRBV30 and TRBJ2-5; 10 bases are shared with TRBD2. After removal of 4 bases from V and 4 bases from J, the junction contained 3 bases not matched to a gene. The CDR3 has 13 amino acids. Germline V CDR1 and CDR2: GTSNPN, SVGIG (reference sequence). Here the CDR3 DNA reads TGTGCCTGGACGGGACTAGCGCTAGAGACCCAGTACTTC. Encoded protein: CAWTGLALETQYF. Based on the CDR3 plus reference TRBV30 and TRBJ2-5, the full variable domain is SQTIHQWPATLVQPVGSPLSLECTVEGTSNPNLYWYRQAAGRGLQLLFYSVGIGQISSEVPQNLSASRPQDRQFILSSKKLLLSDSGFYLCAWTGLALETQYFGPGTRLLVL.

The rearrangement joins TRBV4-2 to TRBJ1-2, with D tentatively TRBD1 (5 bases). The CDR3 has 14 amino acids. The germline gives CDR1 LGHNA, CDR2 YNFKEQ. The V end lost 3 bases, the J end lost 7 bases, and 15 bases lay between the germline ends. The CDR3 sequence: CASSQANTGGGYTF. Here the CDR3 DNA reads TGTGCCAGCAGCCAGGCCAATACCGGGGGTGGCTACACCTTC.

The chain couples TRBV3-1 (or the pseudogene TRBV3-2) to TRBJ1-2; a weak D match, TRBD1 (6 bases). Trimming cost V 3 bases and J 6 bases, with 14 bases left between them. This CDR3 has 14 amino acids. Germline CDR1 and CDR2: LGHDT and YNNKEL (reference sequence). In DNA, the CDR3 is TGTGCCAGCAGCCAGGTACAGGGAAGCGATGGCTACACCTTC. This gives the protein CASSQVQGSDGYTF.

The chain uses TRBV6-5 and TRBJ1-4; D might be TRBD1 (6 bases). Germline CDR1 and CDR2: MNHEY and SVGAGI. V lost 2 bases, J lost 3 bases, and 13 bases lay in between. CDR3 length: 16 residues. The CDR3 sequence: CASSYGRQASNEKLFF. The CDR3, as DNA: TGTGCCAGCAGTTACGGTCGACAGGCGTCTAATGAAAAACTGTTTTTT.

The J gene is TRBJ2-3, the V gene TRBV27, with TRBD1 as a possible D gene (5 bases). The ends were cut back, 1 base at V and 2 bases at J, with 10 bases in the middle. The CDR3 loop spans 15 amino acids. Germline V CDR1 and CDR2: MNHEY, SMNVEV (reference sequence). The CDR3, as DNA: TGTGCCAGCAGTTTATTGTCAGGGATCACAGATACGCAGTATTTT. Its translation is CASSLLSGITDTQYF.

V and J are TRBV7-2 and TRBJ1-2; no clear D. This CDR3 has 13 amino acids. Germline loops: CDR1 SGHTA, CDR2 FQGNSA. V lost 1 base, J lost 6 bases, and 9 bases lay in between. In DNA, the CDR3 is TGTGCCAGCAGCTTAGAACGGTTTAATGGCTACACCTTC. This gives the protein CASSLERFNGYTF. The full variable domain, in which reference TRBV7-2 and TRBJ1-2 provide the parts outside the CDR3, is GAGVSQSPSNKVTEKGKDVELRCDPISGHTALYWYRQSLGQGLEFLIYFQGNSAPDKSGLPSDRFSAERTGGSVSTLTIQRTQQEDSAVYLCASSLERFNGYTFGSGTRLTVV.

The genes are TRBV27 and TRBJ1-2; 9 bases align to TRBD1. The CDR3 runs to 16 residues. Unmatched junction bases numbered 8, after V lost 0 bases and J lost 6 bases. Germline V gives CDR1 MNHEY, CDR2 SMNVEV (reference sequence). The CDR3 DNA sequence: TGTGCCAGCAGTTTATCCGGGACAGGGATGGGTGATGGCTACACCTTC. Amino acids: CASSLSGTGMGDGYTF.

V and J are TRBV2 and TRBJ2-3; 8 positions agree with TRBD2. Germline V gives CDR1 SNHLY, CDR2 FYNNEI. The CDR3 has 14 amino acids. The trim removed 7 bases at V and 2 bases at J, leaving 5 bases unmatched. The CDR3 reads CASILAEITDTQYF. CDR3 coding DNA: TGTGCCAGCATACTAGCGGAAATCACAGATACGCAGTATTTT.

The chain links TRBV5-8 to TRBJ1-2; 7 bases fit TRBD1. Germline-derived CDR1 and CDR2 are SGHTS and YDEGEE. The CDR3 runs to 15 residues. V lost 4 bases, J lost 5 bases, and 11 bases stayed unmatched. The chain's CDR3 is CASSQRDRAGYGYTF. The CDR3 nucleotides read TGTGCCAGCAGCCAAAGAGACAGGGCGGGGTATGGCTACACCTTC.